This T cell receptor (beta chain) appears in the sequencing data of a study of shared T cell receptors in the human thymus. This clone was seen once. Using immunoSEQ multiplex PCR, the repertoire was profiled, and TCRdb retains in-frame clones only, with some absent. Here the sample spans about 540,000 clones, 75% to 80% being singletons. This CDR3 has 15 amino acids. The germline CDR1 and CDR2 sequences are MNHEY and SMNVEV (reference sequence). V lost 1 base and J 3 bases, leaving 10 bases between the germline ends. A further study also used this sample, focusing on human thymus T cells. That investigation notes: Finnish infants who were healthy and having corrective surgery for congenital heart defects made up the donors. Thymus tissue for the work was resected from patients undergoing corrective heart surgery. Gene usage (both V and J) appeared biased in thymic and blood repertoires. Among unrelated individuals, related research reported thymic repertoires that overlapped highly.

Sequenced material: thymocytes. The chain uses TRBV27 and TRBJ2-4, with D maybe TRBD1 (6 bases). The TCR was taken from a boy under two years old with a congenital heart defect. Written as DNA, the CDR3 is TGTGCCAGCAGTTTATTCTTGGACAGCAAAAACATTCAGTACTTC. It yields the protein CASSLFLDSKNIQYF.